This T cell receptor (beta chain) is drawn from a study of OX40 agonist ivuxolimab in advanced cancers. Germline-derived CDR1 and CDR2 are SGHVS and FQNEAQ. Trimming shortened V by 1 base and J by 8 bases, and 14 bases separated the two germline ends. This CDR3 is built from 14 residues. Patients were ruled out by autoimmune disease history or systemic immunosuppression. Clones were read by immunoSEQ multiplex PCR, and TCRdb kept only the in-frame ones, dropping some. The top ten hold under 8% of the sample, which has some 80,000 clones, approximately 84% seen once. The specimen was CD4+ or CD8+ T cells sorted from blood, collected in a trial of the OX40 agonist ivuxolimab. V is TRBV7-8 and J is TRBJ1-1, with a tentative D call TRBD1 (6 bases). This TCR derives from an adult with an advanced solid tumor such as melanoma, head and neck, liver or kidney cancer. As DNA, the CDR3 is TGTGCCAGCAGCTTAGGAGGGGGGGCAAACGAAGCTTTCTTT. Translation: CASSLGGGANEAFF.